This T cell receptor beta chain was obtained from a study of cytomegalovirus exposure and HLA in healthy donors. PCR amplification relied on 60 Vbeta primers (plus 13 Jbeta primers). The assay was immunoSEQ multiplex PCR, and TCRdb's table has in-frame clones only and misses some. The sample contains 150,000 to 200,000 clones, approximately 71% of which appear only once. J lost 7 bases, V lost 3 bases, and 3 bases had no gene match. The CDR3 has 14 residues. Germline V lookup: CDR1 SGHVS, CDR2 FQNEAQ. This TCR derives from a male donor in good health and CMV-seronegative. Source material: PBMCs. The V and J genes are TRBV7-8 and TRBJ2-1, with 10 bases that match TRBD2. The CDR3 nucleotides are TGTGCCAGCAGCTTTCCTAGCGGGAGAAATGAGCAGTTCTTC. Translation gives CASSFPSGRNEQFF.